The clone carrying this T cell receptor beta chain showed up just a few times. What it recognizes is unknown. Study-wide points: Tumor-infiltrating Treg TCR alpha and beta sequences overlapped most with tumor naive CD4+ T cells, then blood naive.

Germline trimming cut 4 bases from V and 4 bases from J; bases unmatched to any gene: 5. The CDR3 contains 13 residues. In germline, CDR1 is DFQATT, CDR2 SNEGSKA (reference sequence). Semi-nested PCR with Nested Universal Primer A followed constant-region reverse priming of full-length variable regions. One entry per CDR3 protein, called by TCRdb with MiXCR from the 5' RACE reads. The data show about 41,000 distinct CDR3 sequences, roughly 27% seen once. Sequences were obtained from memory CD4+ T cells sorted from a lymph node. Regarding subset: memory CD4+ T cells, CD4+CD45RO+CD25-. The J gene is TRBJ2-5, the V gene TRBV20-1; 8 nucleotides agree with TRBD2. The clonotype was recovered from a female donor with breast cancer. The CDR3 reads CSATRGGVETQYF. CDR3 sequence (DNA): TGCAGTGCTACACGGGGGGGGGTAGAGACCCAGTACTTC.